This TCR beta chain was obtained from a study of vaccination and CD4 T cells after COVID-19. This CDR3 has 15 amino acids. The V segment lost 3 bases and the J segment 3 bases; nucleotides outside the gene matches: 5. Germline CDR1 LNHNV, CDR2 YYDKDF (reference sequence). This sample's time point: late sampling 161 to 241 days after vaccination in three convalescent patients. As for treatment: approximately nine-day PBMC culture with coronavirus spike peptide pools or control peptides (ViraFEST assay). Comment on this clonotype: Its antigen is currently unknown.

Sequence data for DNA of cultured CD4+ T cells were generated by the Oncomine TCR Beta short-read assay. Via MiXCR, TCRdb re-called the PCR reads, giving one row per CDR3 protein. The sample shows about 16,000 distinct CDR3 sequences, roughly 57% of them seen only once. The genes are TRBV15 and TRBJ2-7; 10 nucleotides agree with TRBD2. The sample here was CD4+ T cells from blood, cultured in vitro, taken about 7 months after SARS-CoV-2 vaccination. The TCR originated in a human donor who had recovered from COVID-19. The DNA for the CDR3 is TGTGCCACCAGCAGGGGGCCTAGCGGGAGCTACGAGCAGTACTTC. This translates into CATSRGPSGSYEQYF.